This T cell receptor beta chain was recovered during a study of shared clonotypes between healthy human individuals. Study-wide results and caveats: Larger estimated richness was generally seen in naive subsets than in memory subsets.

Repertoires were generated with immunoSEQ multiplex PCR, while TCRdb's copy carries only in-frame clones and drops some. The sample records more than 2,000,000 clones, approximately 95% being singletons. Worth noting for this clone: Its antigen is not known.

The donor cohort consisted entirely of Caucasian adults residing in Nashville, Tennessee. Trimming pared 3 bases from V and 7 bases from J, leaving 22 bases between. The CDR3 spans 16 residues. In germline, CDR1 is SGDLS, CDR2 YYNGEE. The chain employs TRBV9 and TRBJ1-2; TRBD1 might be the D (5 bases). The sequence was collected from a man aged 18 to 29 in good health. Some clones in this sample may be carry-over from other donors' samples. Sequenced: naive CD4+ T cells from PBMCs. As for subset: CD45RA+ positively selected. CDR3 DNA sequence: TGTGCCAGCAGCGAGGGAGGACATCGTGAAATGGGTGGCTACACCTTC. This translates into CASSEGGHREMGGYTF. The full variable domain, in which reference TRBV9 and TRBJ1-2 provide the parts outside the CDR3, is DSGVTQTPKHLITATGQRVTLRCSPRSGDLSVYWYQQSLDQGLQFLIQYYNGEERAKGNILERFSAQQFPDLHSELNLSSLELGDSALYFCASSEGGHREMGGYTFGSGTRLTVV.